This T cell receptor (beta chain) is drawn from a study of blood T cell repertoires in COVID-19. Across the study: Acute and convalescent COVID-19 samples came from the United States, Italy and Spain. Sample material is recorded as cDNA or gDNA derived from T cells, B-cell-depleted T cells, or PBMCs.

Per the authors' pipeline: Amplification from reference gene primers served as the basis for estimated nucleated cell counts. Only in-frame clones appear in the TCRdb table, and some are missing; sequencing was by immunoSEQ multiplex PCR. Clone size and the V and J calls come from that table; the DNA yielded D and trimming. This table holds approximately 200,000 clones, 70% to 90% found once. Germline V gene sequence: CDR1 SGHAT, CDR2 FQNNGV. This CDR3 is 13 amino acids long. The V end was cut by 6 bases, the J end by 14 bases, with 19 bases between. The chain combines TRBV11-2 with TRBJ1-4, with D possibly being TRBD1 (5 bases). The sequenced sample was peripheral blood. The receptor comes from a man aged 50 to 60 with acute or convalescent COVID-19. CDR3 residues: CASSWEGSLPLFF. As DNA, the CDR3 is TGTGCCAGCAGTTGGGAGGGGTCCCTGCCCCTGTTTTTT.